The 11 T cell receptor beta chains given below trace back to one sample, sequenced in a study of graft-versus-host responses after intestinal transplantation. TCRdb's copy holds only in-frame clones and misses some; the assay was immunoSEQ multiplex PCR. This table holds about 130,000 clones, about 93% found once. These receptors have no identified antigens. Material: unstimulated CD4+ T cells sorted from spleen or lymph node cells, obtained before intestinal transplant. The receptors shown here come from a human donor who received an intestinal transplant.

This chain uses TRBV27 with TRBJ2-2; D gene unclear. The ends were cut back, 4 bases at V and 4 bases at J, with 7 bases in the middle. The CDR3 is made up of 13 amino acids. Germline CDR1 MNHEY, CDR2 SMNVEV (reference sequence). DNA of the CDR3: TGTGCCAGCAGTTCAAAACGCACCGGGGAGCTGTTTTTT. This encodes CASSSKRTGELFF.

The CDR3 here is CASSLDNSATNEKLFF. CDR3 DNA: TGCGCCAGCAGCTTGGATAACAGTGCAACTAATGAAAAACTGTTTTTT. The V call is TRBV5-1, the J call TRBJ1-4, with unresolved D. Trimming stripped 0 bases from V and 0 bases from J, with 9 bases between. CDR3 length: 16 amino acids. Germline values: CDR1 SGHRS, CDR2 YFSETQ.

The CDR3 loop is CASSMAGARRNTEAFF. The CDR3 DNA is TGTGCCAGCAGCATGGCGGGGGCGAGAAGGAACACTGAAGCTTTCTTT. The chain has TRBV28 and TRBJ1-1, with a tentative D call TRBD1 (6 bases). Germline CDR1 is MDHEN and CDR2 is SYDVKM. The CDR3 runs 16 residues. V was cut by 6 bases and J by 1 base, with 18 bases left in between.

The chain recombines TRBV5-5 with TRBJ1-4, with TRBD1 as a possible D gene (5 bases). The CDR3 covers 14 residues. Germline CDR1 SGHKS, CDR2 YYEKEE (reference sequence). V lost 2 bases to trimming and J lost 8 bases, with 13 bases between them. In DNA, the CDR3 is TGTGCCAGCAGCTTCAGGGCCGTGGGAGAAAAACTGTTTTTT. It codes for CASSFRAVGEKLFF.

The CDR3 protein is CASSRWARTDTQYF. CDR3 coding DNA: TGTGCCAGCAGCCGTTGGGCCCGCACAGATACGCAGTATTTT. V and J are TRBV4-2 and TRBJ2-3; no clear D. V was trimmed by 4 bases and J by 1 base, leaving 9 bases between them. The CDR3 extends over 14 amino acids. Germline V CDR1 and CDR2: LGHNA, YNFKEQ.

This sequence joins TRBV7-9 and TRBJ2-5, with 10 bases matching TRBD1. Germline CDR1 is SEHNR and CDR2 is FQNEAQ (reference sequence). The CDR3 runs to 16 residues. After removal of 2 bases from V and 4 bases from J, the junction contained 7 bases not matched to a gene. This CDR3 is CASSLSGTGVGETQYF. CDR3 DNA sequence: TGTGCCAGCAGCTTATCTGGGACAGGGGTAGGAGAGACCCAGTACTTC.

The chain joins TRBV2 to TRBJ2-5, with D possibly being TRBD1 or TRBD2 (6 bases each). Germline lookup yields CDR1 SNHLY and CDR2 FYNNEI. The CDR3 runs 15 residues. The V and J ends lost 3 bases and 6 bases respectively, with 17 bases between them. DNA for the CDR3: TGTGCCAGCAGTGACTCGGACCTAGGGGGGAAGACCCAGTACTTC. Protein: CASSDSDLGGKTQYF. Combining the CDR3 with reference TRBV2 and TRBJ2-5 gives the whole variable domain EPEVTQTPSHQVTQMGQEVILRCVPISNHLYFYWYRQILGQKVEFLVSFYNNEISEKSEIFDDQFSVERPDGSNFTLKIRSTKLEDSAMYFCASSDSDLGGKTQYFGPGTRLLVL.

V usage is TRBV19 and J usage is TRBJ1-5; the match to TRBD1 covers 10 bases. This CDR3 region has 15 residues. CDR1 is LNHDA, CDR2 SQIVND, per germline (reference sequence). The V segment lost 2 bases and the J segment 4 bases; nucleotides outside the gene matches: 2. As DNA, the CDR3 is TGTGCCAGTAGTATACGGGACAGGGGAAATCAGCCCCAGCATTTT. Amino acids: CASSIRDRGNQPQHF.

The gene calls are TRBV7-9 and TRBJ2-7, with TRBD1 as a possible D gene (6 bases). The germline gives CDR1 SEHNR, CDR2 FQNEAQ (reference sequence). V shed 5 bases and J shed 6 bases, with 26 bases lying between them. The CDR3 sequence is 17 residues long. CDR3 protein: CASSTSHLNGRGSEQYF. CDR3 DNA: TGTGCCAGCAGCACCTCCCATCTCAATGGCAGGGGAAGCGAGCAGTACTTC.

V and J are TRBV5-1 and TRBJ1-3; D not certain. V was shortened by 0 bases and J by 0 bases, with 10 bases between the two germline ends. The CDR3 consists of 16 residues. Germline V lookup: CDR1 SGHRS, CDR2 YFSETQ. This chain's CDR3 is CASSLVGRSSGNTIYF. CDR3 in DNA: TGCGCCAGCAGCTTGGTGGGCAGGAGCTCTGGAAACACCATATATTTT. Looking up the rest from reference TRBV5-1 and TRBJ1-3 gives the full variable domain: KAGVTQTPRYLIKTRGQQVTLSCSPISGHRSVSWYQQTPGQGLQFLFEYFSETQRNKGNFPGRFSGRQFSNSRSEMNVSTLELGDSALYLCASSLVGRSSGNTIYFGEGSWLTVV.

CDR3 nucleotides: TGTGCCAGCATAGGGACAGGGGAAAATTCACCCCTCCACTTT. This sequence encodes CASIGTGENSPLHF. The gene calls are TRBV6-1 and TRBJ1-6; 10 positions agree with TRBD1. The CDR3 contains 14 residues. The J segment lost 7 bases and the V segment lost 7 bases, leaving 4 bases of the junction unmatched. Germline assignment: CDR1 MNHNS and CDR2 SASEGT.